Each of the 16 T cell receptor beta chains below was sequenced from the same sample in a study of T cell responses to AZD1222 COVID-19 vaccine. The repertoire was sequenced with immunoSEQ multiplex PCR; TCRdb's copy has only in-frame clones and lacks some. Counted here are 190,000 or so clones, approximately 90% occurring once; the ten biggest clones make up 25% to 30%. The sample in question was peripheral blood, obtained 28 days after the second AZD1222 dose. These receptors came from an adult who received the AZD1222 COVID-19 vaccine.

The chain recombines TRBV7-9 with TRBJ2-1, with TRBD1 matching over 8 bases. Germline trimming cut 5 bases from V and 11 bases from J; bases unmatched to any gene: 11. CDR3 length equals 14 residues. Germline CDR1 SEHNR, CDR2 FQNEAQ (reference sequence). The DNA for the CDR3 is TGTGCCAGCAGCCACGATTACAGGGGGGCGCAGCAGTTCTTC. Amino acid sequence: CASSHDYRGAQQFF.

V usage is TRBV15 and J usage is TRBJ2-5; D unresolved. The CDR3 is 13 residues long. Germline CDR1 reads LNHNV; CDR2 reads YYDKDF (reference sequence). V shed 0 bases and J shed 2 bases, with 4 bases lying between them. The CDR3 coding sequence is TGTGCCACCAGCAGAGACAGACAAGAGACCCAGTACTTC. Encoded protein: CATSRDRQETQYF.

V and J are TRBV4-2 and TRBJ2-5; a possible D gene is TRBD2 (6 bases). Per the germline V gene, CDR1 is LGHNA and CDR2 is YNFKEQ. The CDR3 contains 15 residues. The V and J ends lost 4 bases and 2 bases respectively, with 14 bases between them. The CDR3 sequence: CASSRTAGTQETQYF. The CDR3 bases are TGTGCCAGCAGCCGTACGGCCGGGACTCAAGAGACCCAGTACTTC.

This sequence joins TRBV6-4 and TRBJ1-2; maybe TRBD1 (5 bases). The CDR3 consists of 18 residues. V lost 2 bases, J lost 9 bases, and 28 bases lay in between. The germline CDR1 and CDR2 sequences are MRHNA and SNTAGT. CDR3 in DNA: TGTGCCAGCAGTGACCGCGACGGGCACGGTATGGGGCGGATTAGCTACACCTTC. This translates into CASSDRDGHGMGRISYTF.

The chain recombines TRBV27 with TRBJ2-7, with TRBD2 identical over 9 bases. The junction had 8 bases not matched to a gene; V was cut back by 10 bases and J by 1 base. The germline CDR1 and CDR2 sequences are MNHEY and SMNVEV (reference sequence). The CDR3 has 14 amino acids. The CDR3 here is CATRRGGASYEQYF. The CDR3 DNA reads TGTGCCACTCGGCGGGGGGGCGCTTCCTACGAGCAGTACTTC.

J is TRBJ2-2 and V is TRBV27, with D possibly being TRBD1 (5 bases). CDR1 is MNHEY and CDR2 is SMNVEV in the germline V gene (reference sequence). CDR3 size: 12 residues. With 8 bases removed from V and 7 bases from J, the gap between germline ends came to 11 bases. The CDR3 protein is CASVGRGGELFF. The CDR3 nucleotides read TGTGCCAGCGTGGGGCGTGGCGGGGAGCTGTTTTTT.

The chain joins TRBV7-8 to TRBJ2-5; the match to TRBD1 covers 8 bases. V gave up 5 bases and J gave up 4 bases; unmatched junction bases: 6. This CDR3 is built from 14 residues. Germline V gene lookup returns CDR1 SGHVS and CDR2 FQNEAQ. CDR3 DNA sequence: TGTGCCAGCAGCCTACAGGGGGTAGGAGAGACCCAGTACTTC. Encoded protein: CASSLQGVGETQYF.

The CDR3 loop is CAITSGTSGTYEQYF. CDR3 DNA: TGTGCCATCACGTCTGGGACTAGCGGGACCTACGAGCAGTACTTC. This chain connects TRBV10-3 to TRBJ2-7; TRBD2 aligns across 13 bases. Germline CDR1 is ENHRY and CDR2 is SYGVKD. This CDR3 contains 15 residues. V dropped 7 bases and J dropped 2; count of bases not matched to a gene: 5.

CDR3 region: CASSFSGGPYNEQFF. The CDR3 bases are TGCGCCAGCAGCTTTTCGGGAGGACCCTACAATGAGCAGTTCTTC. The V and J genes are TRBV5-1 and TRBJ2-1; TRBD2 matches 7 bases. The CDR3 spans 15 residues. V was pared by 2 bases and J by 2 bases, with 4 bases of the junction left unmatched. Germline-derived CDR1 and CDR2 are SGHRS and YFSETQ. The full variable domain, its missing parts supplied by reference TRBV5-1 and TRBJ2-1, is KAGVTQTPRYLIKTRGQQVTLSCSPISGHRSVSWYQQTPGQGLQFLFEYFSETQRNKGNFPGRFSGRQFSNSRSEMNVSTLELGDSALYLCASSFSGGPYNEQFFGPGTRLTVL.

This clone showed up just a few times. V usage is TRBV29-1 and J usage is TRBJ2-7; 10 positions agree with TRBD2. V lost 3 bases to trimming and J lost 6 bases; unmatched junction nucleotides: 5. Germline CDR1 reads SQVTM; CDR2 reads ANQGSEA. This CDR3 is built from 13 residues. The CDR3 is CSVEDSGRSEQYF. In DNA form, the CDR3 reads TGCAGCGTTGAGGATAGCGGGAGGTCCGAGCAGTACTTC.

This clone has a count of ten or more. The chain combines TRBV5-1 with TRBJ2-2; TRBD1 aligns across 7 bases. V shed 0 bases and J 4 bases; nucleotides not matched to a gene: 3. This CDR3 comprises 15 residues. Germline values: CDR1 SGHRS, CDR2 YFSETQ. The CDR3 reads CASSLDRGFTGELFF. The CDR3 DNA reads as TGCGCCAGCAGCTTGGACAGGGGTTTCACCGGGGAGCTGTTTTTT.

The chain combines TRBV9 with TRBJ1-6; D perhaps matches TRBD1 (6 bases). CDR1 and CDR2 (germline): SGDLS, YYNGEE. V lost 4 bases and J 6 bases, leaving 20 bases between the germline ends. The CDR3 spans 17 residues. CDR3 DNA: TGTGCCAGCAGCCCCCCCACAGGGAGAAAAGGTAATTCACCCCTCCACTTT. This sequence encodes CASSPPTGRKGNSPLHF.

The chain is built from TRBV6-2 or TRBV6-3 and TRBJ2-1; tentative D call: TRBD1 (6 bases). The CDR3 length is 15 residues. V was cut by 2 bases and J by 3 bases, with 11 bases left in between. Germline CDR1 is MNHEY and CDR2 is SVGEGT. Here the CDR3 reads CASSYLDRFYNEQFF. CDR3 in DNA: TGTGCCAGCAGTTACCTCGACAGGTTCTACAATGAGCAGTTCTTC.

The chain has TRBV28 and TRBJ1-6, with D unclear. The CDR3 has 16 residues. The germline V gene has CDR1 MDHEN and CDR2 SYDVKM. V lost 6 bases and J lost 6, with 18 bases in between. Here the CDR3 DNA reads TGTGCCAGCAGCACGGCCCTCGGCATTATTAATTCACCCCTCCACTTT. Amino acid sequence: CASSTALGIINSPLHF.

The gene calls are TRBV5-4 and TRBJ1-3; D unclear. Per the germline V gene, CDR1 is SGHNT and CDR2 is YYREEE (reference sequence). This CDR3 is 14 amino acids long. Trimming left V 6 bases short and J 0 bases short, with 10 bases between. The CDR3 region is CASTRVGSGNTIYF. Here the CDR3 DNA reads TGTGCCAGCACCCGAGTTGGCTCTGGAAACACCATATATTTT.

The chain recombines TRBV7-3 with TRBJ2-1; TRBD1 aligns across 10 bases. Trimming took 3 bases from V and 5 from J; bases not matched to a gene: 4. The germline V gene has CDR1 SGHTA and CDR2 FQGTGA. There are 15 residues in the CDR3. CDR3 nucleotides: TGTGCCAGCAGCTTCCAGGGACAGGGGAACAATGAGCAGTTCTTC. Translation gives CASSFQGQGNNEQFF.